This T cell receptor (beta chain) derives from a study of graft-versus-host responses after intestinal transplantation. Study-wide results and limits: The highest levels of circulating GvH clones went along with early declines in HvG clones after transplant. Detection of GvH clones occurred in recipient marrow, and some had their first appearance in ileum or blood.

As regards this clone: Its antigen is not identified.

TCRdb keeps only in-frame clones here, not all; method: immunoSEQ multiplex PCR. Of some 41,000 clones listed, about 89% were seen once; the top ten hold around 2.5%. In germline, CDR1 is MGHDK, CDR2 SYGVNS. V shed 7 bases and J shed 0 bases, with 7 bases lying between them. The CDR3 is 13 residues long. The clonotype originates from a human patient who received an intestinal transplant, so some T cells may come from the graft donor. The specimen was PBMCs, collected 300 to 330 days after intestinal transplant. The chain combines TRBV25-1 with TRBJ1-3; D is uncertain. CDR3 DNA sequence: TGTGCCAGCATTCAGAACTCTGGAAACACCATATATTTT. It yields the protein CASIQNSGNTIYF.